Below, 8 T cell receptor beta chains from the same sample are listed, as sequenced in a study of beta chain features in type 1 diabetes. No antigen is known for these receptors. Of the isolated RNA, all was reverse transcribed, and so the sequenced material was expressed TCRB transcripts. Profiled with immunoSEQ multiplex PCR; TCRdb holds only in-frame clones, not every one. This table has about 740,000 clones, under 15% appearing once. Study results and caveats: TCRB CDR3s were moderately but significantly shorter in Type 1 diabetes patients in all four CD4+ subsets.

The sample taken for sequencing was naive CD4+ T cells from blood. The receptors stem from a man younger than 35 with type 1 diabetes.

The table lists this clone with a few counts. The genes are TRBV25-1 and TRBJ1-1; TRBD1 agrees at 7 bases. The CDR3 has 16 amino acids. The ends lost 2 bases at V and 4 bases at J; junction bases unmatched: 10. The germline CDR1 and CDR2 sequences are MGHDK and SYGVNS. Here the CDR3 reads CASSEPTRTGSTEAFF. The CDR3 bases are TGTGCCAGCAGTGAACCAACACGGACAGGTTCCACTGAAGCTTTCTTT.

In its sample, this clone was seen a few times. V and J are TRBV15 and TRBJ2-7, with 7 bases that match TRBD1. V lost 5 bases to trimming and J lost 7 bases; unmatched junction nucleotides: 17. The germline gives CDR1 LNHNV, CDR2 YYDKDF (reference sequence). This CDR3 region has 16 residues. CDR3 sequence: CATSDRNRDSLGEQYF. The CDR3 region has the DNA TGTGCCACCAGCGATAGAAACCGGGACAGCCTAGGGGAGCAGTACTTC.

The chain combines TRBV5-4 with TRBJ2-3; 7 nucleotides line up with TRBD2. CDR3 length equals 17 residues. Trimming removed 1 base from V and 0 bases from J; junction bases left unmatched: 8. Per germline, CDR1 SGHNT and CDR2 YYREEE (reference sequence). The CDR3 region has the DNA TGTGCCAGCAGCTTGATGAGCGGGGCACCTAGCACAGATACGCAGTATTTT. It codes for CASSLMSGAPSTDTQYF.

J is TRBJ2-1 and V is TRBV18; maybe TRBD2 (6 bases). CDR3 length equals 10 residues. V was shortened by 9 bases and J by 8 bases, with 8 bases between the two germline ends. The V gene's germline CDR1 is KGHSH and CDR2 LQKENI. The CDR3 DNA sequence: TGTGCCAGGGGGGAGGATGAGCAGTTCTTC. Translation: CARGEDEQFF.

This clone was recorded a few times. The chain links TRBV6-6 to TRBJ2-7, with D perhaps matching TRBD1 (6 bases). V was trimmed by 6 bases and J by 3 bases, leaving 12 bases between them. Germline assignment: CDR1 MNHNY and CDR2 SVGAGI (reference sequence). There are 13 residues in the CDR3. The CDR3 spells CASSPGHNYEQYF. The CDR3 DNA reads TGTGCCAGCAGCCCGGGACACAACTACGAGCAGTACTTC.

The chain employs TRBV6-6 and TRBJ2-7; 9 nucleotides align to TRBD1. V gave up 4 bases and J gave up 3 bases; unmatched junction bases: 7. CDR3 length: 15 amino acids. CDR1 and CDR2 (germline): MNHNY, SVGAGI (reference sequence). Written as DNA, the CDR3 is TGTGCCAGCAGTTCTGGACAGGGGTCTGGCTACGAGCAGTACTTC. Translating gives CASSSGQGSGYEQYF.

The chain joins TRBV9 to TRBJ1-3; no definite D call. Germline CDR1 and CDR2: SGDLS and YYNGEE. V lost 0 bases and J lost 2, with 15 bases in between. There are 17 residues in the CDR3. The CDR3 DNA follows: TGTGCCAGCAGCGTAGTAGGCCAGTCGGCGCCTGGAAACACCATATATTTT. Amino acid sequence: CASSVVGQSAPGNTIYF.

This clone was recorded a few times. The chain has TRBV7-9 and TRBJ1-2, with no clear D. This CDR3 is 15 amino acids long. The germline V gene has CDR1 SEHNR and CDR2 FQNEAQ (reference sequence). Between the trimmed V and J ends, which lost 4 bases and 4 bases, there was a span of 16 bases. The CDR3 sequence: CASSYQVSRAYGYTF. The CDR3 DNA reads as TGTGCCAGCAGCTATCAAGTTTCTCGAGCCTATGGCTACACCTTC.